The 29 T cell receptor beta chains reported below all come from one sample, sequenced in a study of T cells in Graves' hyperthyroidism and ophthalmopathy. RNA transcripts yielded amplified TCR beta CDR3 regions. First-round RT-PCR with HTBI primers amplified the TCR CDR3 region. TCRdb analysed the multiplex PCR reads with MiXCR anew, one entry per CDR3 protein. In the table there are under 800,000 distinct CDR3 sequences, 14% of which are singletons. The sequenced sample consisted of blood. The receptors come from a woman younger than 35 with Graves' hyperthyroidism.

The chain employs TRBV27 and TRBJ2-5, with a possible D match to TRBD2 (5 bases). The CDR3 is made up of 13 amino acids. Germline CDR1 is MNHEY and CDR2 is SMNVEV (reference sequence). V lost 4 bases and J 9 bases, leaving 15 bases between the germline ends. The CDR3 here is CASSSSGVGAQYF. CDR3 nucleotide sequence: TGTGCCAGCAGTTCGAGTGGGGTCGGGGCCCAGTACTTC.

This clonotype has ten or more counts. V and J are TRBV7-2 and TRBJ2-5, with 9 bases aligning to TRBD1. Trimming cost V 4 bases and J 5 bases; bases outside gene matches: 8. Germline V lookup: CDR1 SGHTA, CDR2 FQGNSA. CDR3 length equals 15 residues. CDR3 DNA sequence: TGTGCCAGCAGCTCATACAGGGGGCAGGGGGAGACCCAGTACTTC. The encoded protein is CASSSYRGQGETQYF.

To note about this clonotype: A much larger clonotype is one base distant, so this may be a read error. The J gene is TRBJ2-3, the V gene TRBV7-8; a possible D gene is TRBD1 (6 bases). In germline, CDR1 is SGHVS, CDR2 FQNEAQ. Trimming left V 2 bases short and J 6 bases short, with 15 bases between. The CDR3 extends over 15 amino acids. CDR3 coding DNA: TGTGCCAGCAGCTTACGGACAGTCGACGCTGATACGCAGTATTTT. As protein: CASSLRTVDADTQYF.

This clonotype was recorded many times. CDR3 residues: CSASGTVEDTQYF. In DNA, the CDR3 is TGCAGTGCTAGCGGGACCGTAGAAGATACGCAGTATTTT. The chain joins TRBV20-1 to TRBJ2-3; D may correspond to TRBD1 or TRBD2 (5 bases each). V was trimmed by 3 bases and J by 5 bases, leaving 12 bases between them. The germline V gene encodes CDR1 DFQATT and CDR2 SNEGSKA (reference sequence). CDR3 length equals 13 residues.

This clonotype has just a few counts. This chain joins TRBV6-5 and TRBJ2-7; 8 nucleotides align to TRBD2. J lost 5 bases, V lost 5 bases, and 14 bases had no gene match. CDR1 and CDR2 from the germline V gene are MNHEY and SVGAGI. The CDR3 sequence is 16 residues long. CDR3 sequence reads: CASSQLGGGPYDEQYF. The CDR3 DNA is TGTGCCAGCAGTCAACTCGGGGGGGGCCCCTATGACGAGCAGTACTTC.

This clonotype was seen at least ten times. The rearrangement uses TRBV6-2 or TRBV6-3 and TRBJ1-1, with TRBD1 identical over 9 bases. The CDR3 has 13 amino acids. Germline-derived CDR1 and CDR2 are MNHEY and SVGEGT. V dropped 5 bases and J dropped 12; count of bases not matched to a gene: 10. The CDR3 DNA sequence: TGTGCCAGCAGTGAACAGGGGGCCCAGAGAACTTTCTTT. It is translated as CASSEQGAQRTFF.

The sample holds many counts of this clonotype. The chain couples TRBV12-3 or TRBV12-4 to TRBJ1-5; D is undetermined. Trimming took 5 bases from V and 5 from J, leaving 7 bases between them. The CDR3 totals 12 residues. CDR3 DNA sequence: TGTGCCAGCAGTCCCTCGTATCAGCCCCAGCATTTT. Amino acids: CASSPSYQPQHF.

The chain uses TRBV7-9 and TRBJ2-7; D is ambiguous. CDR3 length equals 14 residues. V was shortened by 6 bases and J by 1 base, with 13 bases between the two germline ends. CDR1 SEHNR and CDR2 FQNEAQ come from the germline V gene (reference sequence). DNA for the CDR3: TGTGCCAGCAGGGACGCGACTGCTTCCTACGAGCAGTACTTC. Amino acids: CASRDATASYEQYF.

This chain connects TRBV6-1 to TRBJ2-5; TRBD2 aligns across 8 bases. Near its end, the DNA agrees better with TRBJ2-1, so the J call may be wrong. The V gene's germline CDR1 is MNHNS and CDR2 SASEGT. The CDR3 runs to 14 residues. CDR3 DNA sequence: TGTGCCAGCAGACAAACGCCCCAGCGGGAGACCCAGTTCTTC. Amino acid sequence: CASRQTPQRETQFF.

The rearrangement joins TRBV20-1 to TRBJ1-5, with D tentatively TRBD1 (5 bases). The CDR3 totals 14 residues. V shed 6 bases and J shed 4 bases, with 16 bases lying between them. Germline CDR1 reads DFQATT; CDR2 reads SNEGSKA (reference sequence). As DNA, the CDR3 is TGCAGTGCCAGAAGGGGCAGGGAGAATCAGCCCCAGCATTTT. Protein: CSARRGRENQPQHF.

The J gene is TRBJ2-1, the V gene TRBV6-1, with TRBD1 identical over 9 bases. Germline CDR1 reads MNHNS; CDR2 reads SASEGT. The trim removed 6 bases at V and 10 bases at J, leaving 13 bases unmatched. This CDR3 has 15 residues. The CDR3, as DNA: TGTGCCAGCAGCTCCCCGGGACAGGGTAAGGGAGAGCAGTTCTTC. It codes for CASSSPGQGKGEQFF.

The genes are TRBV24-1 and TRBJ2-6; TRBD1 matches 7 bases. The ends lost 6 bases at V and 2 bases at J; junction bases unmatched: 3. Germline CDR1 KGHDR, CDR2 SFDVKD. This CDR3 spans 15 amino acids. CDR3 DNA sequence: TGTGCCACCAGTCCCACAGGGGCTGGGGCCAACGTCCTGACTTTC. Translated, it gives CATSPTGAGANVLTF.

This clonotype has only a few counts. CDR3 in amino acids: CASSLRNSVLPSSYEQYF. DNA for the CDR3: TGCGCCAGCAGCTTGCGGAATAGCGTGCTCCCGAGCTCCTACGAGCAGTACTTC. The chain couples TRBV5-1 to TRBJ2-7, with D possibly being TRBD2 (5 bases). The CDR3 runs 18 residues. V was trimmed by 1 base and J by 0 bases, leaving 20 bases between them. The V gene's germline CDR1 is SGHRS and CDR2 YFSETQ. The whole variable domain, remainder taken from reference TRBV5-1 and TRBJ2-7, is KAGVTQTPRYLIKTRGQQVTLSCSPISGHRSVSWYQQTPGQGLQFLFEYFSETQRNKGNFPGRFSGRQFSNSRSEMNVSTLELGDSALYLCASSLRNSVLPSSYEQYFGPGTRLTVT.

The chain employs TRBV30 and TRBJ1-4; D remains ambiguous. Trimming cost V 2 bases and J 1 base, with 11 bases left between them. The length of the CDR3 is 15 residues. The V gene's germline CDR1 is GTSNPN and CDR2 SVGIG (reference sequence). The CDR3 is CAWSRIVGTNEKLFF. The CDR3 DNA reads as TGTGCCTGGAGTCGTATCGTGGGAACTAATGAAAAACTGTTTTTT.

There are many counts of this clonotype. The CDR3: CASSWRDSKETQYF. In nucleotides, the CDR3 is TGTGCCAGCAGCTGGCGGGACTCCAAAGAGACCCAGTACTTC. The rearrangement joins TRBV7-9 to TRBJ2-5, with D tentatively TRBD2 (6 bases). The CDR3 loop spans 14 amino acids. V was cut by 4 bases and J by 3 bases, with 12 bases left in between. CDR1 is SEHNR, CDR2 FQNEAQ, per germline (reference sequence). Drawing the rest from reference TRBV7-9 and TRBJ2-5, the complete variable domain is DTGVSQNPRHKITKRGQNVTFRCDPISEHNRLYWYRQTLGQGPEFLTYFQNEAQLEKSRLLSDRFSAERPKGSFSTLEIQRTEQGDSAMYLCASSWRDSKETQYFGPGTRLLVL.

The rearrangement uses TRBV12-3 or TRBV12-4 and TRBJ2-2; D might be TRBD2 (5 bases). The V gene lost 0 bases and the J gene lost 4 bases, with 6 bases spanning the gap. CDR3 length: 14 amino acids. Here the CDR3 DNA reads TGTGCCAGCAGTTTAGCGACTACCACCGGGGAGCTGTTTTTT. This encodes CASSLATTTGELFF.

This clonotype turned up a few times. This chain joins TRBV20-1 and TRBJ2-5, with D hard to call. V was trimmed by 1 base and J by 2 bases, leaving 8 bases between them. This CDR3 has 13 amino acids. Germline CDR1 and CDR2: DFQATT and SNEGSKA (reference sequence). The CDR3 loop is CSARGVMQETQYF. CDR3 coding DNA: TGCAGTGCTAGAGGGGTCATGCAAGAGACCCAGTACTTC.

This clonotype was detected many times. The chain combines TRBV20-1 with TRBJ2-7, with 10 bases that match TRBD1. The V segment lost 5 bases and the J segment 5 bases; nucleotides outside the gene matches: 12. The CDR3 contains 15 residues. Germline loops: CDR1 DFQATT, CDR2 SNEGSKA (reference sequence). CDR3 amino acids: CSARPGTGVSHEQYF. CDR3 in DNA: TGCAGTGCTCGTCCCGGGACAGGGGTTTCCCACGAGCAGTACTTC.

This clonotype was picked up many times. This rearrangement joins TRBV5-8 to TRBJ1-5; D is undetermined. The CDR3 spans 15 residues. The V end lost 5 bases, the J end lost 5 bases, and 17 bases lay between the germline ends. Germline values: CDR1 SGHTS, CDR2 YDEGEE. The chain's CDR3 is CASRLTSRSYQPQHF. The CDR3 nucleotides are TGTGCCAGCAGACTAACCTCCAGGAGTTATCAGCCCCAGCATTTT.

The genes are TRBV6-1 and TRBJ2-7; possible D gene TRBD2, 5 bases. V lost 6 bases, J lost 3 bases, and 18 bases lay in between. The CDR3 is 15 amino acids. From germline, CDR1 is MNHNS and CDR2 SASEGT. CDR3 loop: CASSRGGWESYEQYF. Here the CDR3 DNA reads TGTGCCAGCAGCCGAGGTGGCTGGGAGAGCTACGAGCAGTACTTC.

Turning to this clonotype: The conserved phenylalanine or tryptophan is not found at the CDR3 terminus, so this likely reflects a read error. V is TRBV20-1 and J is TRBJ1-5; 7 nucleotides align to TRBD1. CDR1 DFQATT and CDR2 SNEGSKA come from the germline V gene (reference sequence). V gave up 3 bases and J gave up 0 bases; unmatched junction bases: 8. CDR3 size: 16 residues. CDR3 loop: CSASVRGGYSNQPQHL. Here the CDR3 DNA reads TGCAGTGCTAGTGTCAGGGGGGGGTATAGCAATCAGCCCCAGCATTTA.

This clonotype was seen at least ten times. V usage is TRBV6-1 and J usage is TRBJ2-7, with 16 nucleotides matching TRBD2. The V segment lost 5 bases and the J segment 2 bases; nucleotides outside the gene matches: 9. The CDR3 runs 18 residues. Germline V lookup: CDR1 MNHNS, CDR2 SASEGT. The CDR3 DNA follows: TGTGCCAGCAGTCCCACGGGACTAGCGGGAGGGAACCCCTACGAGCAGTACTTC. This gives the protein CASSPTGLAGGNPYEQYF.

The sample holds many counts of this clonotype. V and J are TRBV7-2 and TRBJ2-7, with TRBD2 matching over 11 bases. In germline, CDR1 is SGHTA, CDR2 FQGNSA. This CDR3 has 15 amino acids. J gave up 12 bases and V 0 bases, and 10 bases lay outside the gene matches. This chain's CDR3 is CASSLALGTSGRRYF. CDR3 nucleotides: TGTGCCAGCAGCTTAGCCCTAGGGACTAGCGGAAGGCGGTACTTC.

This clonotype was counted between two and nine times. The CDR3 protein is CSARVTSGRAYNEQFF. The CDR3 bases are TGCAGTGCTAGAGTGACTAGCGGGAGGGCCTACAATGAGCAGTTCTTC. J is TRBJ2-1 and V is TRBV20-1; TRBD2 aligns across 14 bases. The CDR3 consists of 16 residues. The V and J ends lost 1 base and 2 bases, in that order; junction bases with no gene match: 1. Germline loops: CDR1 DFQATT, CDR2 SNEGSKA (reference sequence).

Ten or more counts support this clonotype. This sequence joins TRBV5-1 and TRBJ2-1; no definite D call. CDR1 and CDR2 (germline): SGHRS, YFSETQ. The V gene lost 4 bases and the J gene lost 7 bases, with 18 bases spanning the gap. The length of the CDR3 is 15 residues. CDR3 loop: CASSPGLVFSNEQFF. The CDR3 DNA reads TGCGCCAGCAGCCCGGGTCTAGTGTTCAGTAATGAGCAGTTCTTC.

This clonotype occurred a few times. The chain combines TRBV7-9 with TRBJ2-2; 9 nucleotides line up with TRBD2. The V segment lost 4 bases and the J segment 4 bases; nucleotides outside the gene matches: 10. CDR1 is SEHNR and CDR2 is FQNEAQ in the germline V gene (reference sequence). CDR3 length: 17 residues. CDR3 bases: TGTGCCAGCAGCTCGATTAGCGGGAGAGACGGCACCGGGGAGCTGTTTTTT. Translating gives CASSSISGRDGTGELFF.

The gene calls are TRBV29-1 and TRBJ2-1; 9 positions agree with TRBD2. The CDR3 is made up of 15 amino acids. The V and J ends lost 8 bases and 10 bases, in that order; junction bases with no gene match: 18. Germline loops: CDR1 SQVTM, CDR2 ANQGSEA. CDR3 sequence: CSIRSPAGGPGEQFF. In nucleotides, the CDR3 is TGCAGCATAAGAAGCCCGGCGGGAGGGCCGGGGGAGCAGTTCTTC.

The V gene is TRBV28, the J gene TRBJ2-7; 8 positions agree with TRBD1. The V gene's germline CDR1 is MDHEN and CDR2 SYDVKM. This CDR3 is built from 14 residues. The junction had 6 bases not matched to a gene; V was cut back by 3 bases and J by 5 bases. CDR3 residues: CASSFEQGVDEQYF. CDR3 sequence (DNA): TGTGCCAGCAGTTTTGAACAGGGGGTTGACGAGCAGTACTTC.

This clonotype showed up just a few times. Just one base apart from a much larger clone, this may be a read error. The chain couples TRBV7-2 to TRBJ2-7; no firm D call. Germline assignment: CDR1 SGHTA and CDR2 FQGNSA. The V end lost 3 bases, the J end lost 5 bases, and 11 bases lay between the germline ends. The CDR3 is 13 amino acids. CDR3 loop: CASSFEVRNEQYF. The CDR3, as DNA: TGTGCCAGCAGCTTCGAGGTACGGAACGAGCAGTACTTC.